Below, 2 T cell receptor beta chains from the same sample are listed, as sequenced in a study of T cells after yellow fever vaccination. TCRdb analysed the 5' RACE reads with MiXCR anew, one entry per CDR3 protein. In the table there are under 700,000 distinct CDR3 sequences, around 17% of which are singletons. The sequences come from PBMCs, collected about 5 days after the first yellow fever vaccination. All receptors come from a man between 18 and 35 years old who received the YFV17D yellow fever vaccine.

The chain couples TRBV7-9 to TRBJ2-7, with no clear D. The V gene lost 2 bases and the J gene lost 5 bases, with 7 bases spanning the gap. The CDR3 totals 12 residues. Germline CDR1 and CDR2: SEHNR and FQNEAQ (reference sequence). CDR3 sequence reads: CASSLQVDEQYV. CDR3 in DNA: TGTGCCAGCAGCTTACAGGTAGACGAGCAGTACGTC.

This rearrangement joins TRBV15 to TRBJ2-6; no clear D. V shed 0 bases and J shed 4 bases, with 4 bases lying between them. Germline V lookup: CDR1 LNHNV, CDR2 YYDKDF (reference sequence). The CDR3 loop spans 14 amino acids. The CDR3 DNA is TGTGCCACCAGCAGAGATCCCGGGGCCAACGTCCTGACTTTC. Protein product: CATSRDPGANVLTF.